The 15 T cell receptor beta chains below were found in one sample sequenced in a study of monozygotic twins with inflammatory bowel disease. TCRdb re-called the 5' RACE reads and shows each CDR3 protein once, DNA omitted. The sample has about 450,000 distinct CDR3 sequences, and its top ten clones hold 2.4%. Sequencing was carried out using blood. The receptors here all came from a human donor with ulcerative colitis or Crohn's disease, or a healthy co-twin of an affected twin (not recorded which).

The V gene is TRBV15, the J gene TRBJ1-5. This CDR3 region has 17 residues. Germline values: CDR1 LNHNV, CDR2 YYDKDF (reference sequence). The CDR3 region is CATSRERGEWGNQPQHF.

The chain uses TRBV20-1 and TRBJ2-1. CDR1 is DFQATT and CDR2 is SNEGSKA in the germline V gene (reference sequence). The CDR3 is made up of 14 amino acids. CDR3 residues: CSARRTSSYNEQFF.

The CDR3 is CASSVRRLGGTEAFF. J is TRBJ1-1 and V is TRBV5-6. The CDR3 covers 15 residues. Germline V gives CDR1 SGHDT, CDR2 YYEEEE.

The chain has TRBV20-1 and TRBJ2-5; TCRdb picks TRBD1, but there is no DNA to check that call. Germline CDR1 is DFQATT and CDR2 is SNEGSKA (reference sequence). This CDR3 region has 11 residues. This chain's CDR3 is CSLIGGETQYF.

The CDR3 reads CASSLTRDQYF. The V gene is TRBV12-3 or TRBV12-4, the J gene TRBJ2-5. The CDR3 totals 11 residues.

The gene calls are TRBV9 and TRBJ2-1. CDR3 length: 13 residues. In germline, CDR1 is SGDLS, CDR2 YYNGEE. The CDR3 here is CASTPATYNEQFF.

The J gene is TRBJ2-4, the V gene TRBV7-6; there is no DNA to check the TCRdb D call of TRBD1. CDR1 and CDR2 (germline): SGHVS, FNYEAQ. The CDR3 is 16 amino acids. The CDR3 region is CASSPARDLAKNIQYF.

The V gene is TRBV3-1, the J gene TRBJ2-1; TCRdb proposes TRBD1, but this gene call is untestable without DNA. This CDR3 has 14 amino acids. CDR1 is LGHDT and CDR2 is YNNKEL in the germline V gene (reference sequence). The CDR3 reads CASSQGRGRDEQFF.

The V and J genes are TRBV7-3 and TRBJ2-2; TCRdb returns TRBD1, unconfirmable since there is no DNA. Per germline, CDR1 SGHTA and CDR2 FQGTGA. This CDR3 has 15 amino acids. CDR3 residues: CASSLTGEFGGELFF.

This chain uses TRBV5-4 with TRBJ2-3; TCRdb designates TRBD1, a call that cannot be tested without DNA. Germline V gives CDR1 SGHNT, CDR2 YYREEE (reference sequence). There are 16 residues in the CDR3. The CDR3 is CASSPAGTISTDTQYF.

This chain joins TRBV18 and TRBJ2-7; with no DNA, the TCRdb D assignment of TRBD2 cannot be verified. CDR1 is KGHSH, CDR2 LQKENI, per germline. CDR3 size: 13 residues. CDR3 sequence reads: CASSPASMYEQYF.

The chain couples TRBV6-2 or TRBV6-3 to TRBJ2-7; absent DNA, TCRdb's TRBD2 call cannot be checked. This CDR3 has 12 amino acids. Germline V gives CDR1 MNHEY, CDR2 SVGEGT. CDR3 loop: CASTIGLGEQYF.

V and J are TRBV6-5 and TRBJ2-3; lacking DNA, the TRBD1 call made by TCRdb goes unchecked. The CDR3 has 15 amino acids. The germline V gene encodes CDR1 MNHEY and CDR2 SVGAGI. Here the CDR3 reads CASSSAGPGTDTQYF.

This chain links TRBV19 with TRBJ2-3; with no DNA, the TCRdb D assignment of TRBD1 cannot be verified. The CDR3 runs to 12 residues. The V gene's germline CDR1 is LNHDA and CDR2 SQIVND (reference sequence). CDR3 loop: CSSSMGPERQYF.

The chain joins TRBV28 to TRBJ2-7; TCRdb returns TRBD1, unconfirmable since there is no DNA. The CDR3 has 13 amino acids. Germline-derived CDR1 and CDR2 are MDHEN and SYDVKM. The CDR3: CASSTPGTAEQYF.